This passage covers 28 T cell receptor beta chains from one sample sequenced in a study of shared clonotypes between healthy human individuals. The assay was immunoSEQ multiplex PCR, and TCRdb's table has in-frame clones only and misses some. Of 1,500,000 or so clones listed, 98% to 99% were seen once; the top ten hold 0.36%. The sequencing sample was made of naive CD4+ T cells sorted from blood. The subset was: CD45RA+ positively selected. These TCRs come from a man under 40 in good health.

J is TRBJ1-5 and V is TRBV28; no definite D call. Trimming pared 3 bases from V and 7 bases from J, leaving 13 bases between. The CDR3 totals 14 residues. Germline V gene data show CDR1 as MDHEN and CDR2 as SYDVKM. The CDR3 bases are TGTGCCAGCAGTTTGGCCGGACGTAGACAGCCCCAGCATTTT. It specifies CASSLAGRRQPQHF. Combining the CDR3 with reference TRBV28 and TRBJ1-5 gives the whole variable domain DVKVTQSSRYLVKRTGEKVFLECVQDMDHENMFWYRQDPGLGLRLIYFSYDVKMKEKGDIPEGYSVSREKKERFSLILESASTNQTSMYLCASSLAGRRQPQHFGDGTRLSIL.

The V call is TRBV18, the J call TRBJ2-5, with 7 bases identical to TRBD1. The CDR3 runs 14 residues. V gave up 3 bases and J gave up 4 bases; unmatched junction bases: 5. CDR1 and CDR2 from the germline V gene are KGHSH and LQKENI. DNA of the CDR3: TGTGCCAGCTCACCGGGACAGAAACGAGAGACCCAGTACTTC. Amino acids: CASSPGQKRETQYF. The variable domain in full, with the rest retrieved from reference TRBV18 and TRBJ2-5, is NAGVMQNPRHLVRRRGQEARLRCSPMKGHSHVYWYRQLPEEGLKFMVYLQKENIIDESGMPKERFSAEFPKEGPSILRIQQVVRGDSAAYFCASSPGQKRETQYFGPGTRLLVL.

This chain's CDR3 is CASSPMNSQAGANVLTF. In nucleotides, the CDR3 is TGTGCCAGCTCACCAATGAATTCACAGGCTGGGGCCAACGTCCTGACTTTC. V gene TRBV18 combines with J gene TRBJ2-6; perhaps TRBD1 as D (5 bases). Trimming shortened V by 2 bases and J by 2 bases, and 13 bases separated the two germline ends. Germline assignment: CDR1 KGHSH and CDR2 LQKENI. The length of the CDR3 is 17 residues.

The chain recombines TRBV6-5 with TRBJ2-3; 11 bases are a match to TRBD2. The V segment lost 5 bases and the J segment 3 bases; nucleotides outside the gene matches: 4. Germline loops: CDR1 MNHEY, CDR2 SVGAGI. The CDR3 extends over 15 amino acids. CDR3 nucleotides: TGTGCCAGCAGTAAAACTAGCGGGAGAACAGATACGCAGTATTTT. As protein: CASSKTSGRTDTQYF.

For this clone: Other DNA sequences from this sample encode an identical CDR3 as well. This sequence joins TRBV28 and TRBJ2-7; D is uncertain. Germline V lookup: CDR1 MDHEN, CDR2 SYDVKM. This CDR3 is built from 12 residues. The V end lost 1 base, the J end lost 6 bases, and 7 bases lay between the germline ends. The CDR3 coding sequence is TGTGCCAGCAGTTTATCGAGTGGCGAGCAGTACTTC. Protein sequence: CASSLSSGEQYF.

V and J are TRBV9 and TRBJ1-1; no firm D call. The ends were cut back, 4 bases at V and 0 bases at J, with 10 bases in the middle. This CDR3 contains 14 residues. Per the germline V gene, CDR1 is SGDLS and CDR2 is YYNGEE. CDR3 sequence reads: CASSRGILNTEAFF. For the CDR3, the DNA is TGTGCCAGCAGCCGAGGGATTTTGAACACTGAAGCTTTCTTT.

The chain combines TRBV27 with TRBJ2-1; TRBD2 is a possible D gene (6 bases). CDR3 length: 12 residues. CDR1 and CDR2 (germline): MNHEY, SMNVEV (reference sequence). V was clipped by 10 bases and J by 3 bases, with 10 bases between them. CDR3 nucleotide sequence: TGTGCCACCAGGGACTTCTACAATGAGCAGTTCTTC. Protein product: CATRDFYNEQFF.

This chain joins TRBV7-6 and TRBJ2-2; 7 positions agree with TRBD1. Germline loops: CDR1 SGHVS, CDR2 FNYEAQ. There are 14 residues in the CDR3. J gave up 7 bases and V 2 bases, and 4 bases lay outside the gene matches. The DNA for the CDR3 is TGTGCCAGCAGCTTAACAGGGGTGGGCGGGGAGCTGTTTTTT. Amino acid sequence: CASSLTGVGGELFF. Combining the CDR3 with reference TRBV7-6 and TRBJ2-2 gives the whole variable domain GAGVSQSPRYKVTKRGQDVALRCDPISGHVSLYWYRQALGQGPEFLTYFNYEAQQDKSGLPNDRFSAERPEGSISTLTIQRTEQRDSAMYRCASSLTGVGGELFFGEGSRLTVL.

The rearrangement uses TRBV13 and TRBJ2-2; the D gene is possibly TRBD2 (6 bases). The germline V gene encodes CDR1 PRHDT and CDR2 FYEKMQ (reference sequence). CDR3 length: 16 residues. V lost 2 bases, J lost 4 bases, and 14 bases lay in between. In DNA, the CDR3 is TGTGCCAGCAGCTTAAGACCGGGAGTGGGCACCGGGGAGCTGTTTTTT. Amino acids: CASSLRPGVGTGELFF.

Regarding this clone: The same CDR3 is also encoded by other DNA sequences in this sample. The chain employs TRBV18 and TRBJ2-1; 11 nucleotides line up with TRBD2. From germline, CDR1 is KGHSH and CDR2 LQKENI. The trim removed 3 bases at V and 6 bases at J, leaving 4 bases unmatched. This CDR3 spans 15 amino acids. Here the CDR3 reads CASSPPSGRSNEQFF. In DNA, the CDR3 is TGTGCCAGCTCACCCCCTAGCGGGAGGAGCAATGAGCAGTTCTTC.

The CDR3 reads CASRPSTGRFEKLFF. CDR3 DNA: TGTGCCAGCAGACCTTCGACAGGGAGGTTTGAAAAACTGTTTTTT. The rearrangement joins TRBV28 to TRBJ1-4; 7 bases align to TRBD1. J was trimmed by 7 bases and V by 6 bases; bases with no gene match: 11. The length of the CDR3 is 15 residues. CDR1 MDHEN and CDR2 SYDVKM come from the germline V gene.

A word on this clone: Other DNA variants within this sample encode the same CDR3. V usage is TRBV2 and J usage is TRBJ2-6, with D unresolved. Trimming cost V 4 bases and J 4 bases, with 2 bases left between them. This CDR3 has 12 amino acids. The V gene's germline CDR1 is SNHLY and CDR2 FYNNEI. Written as DNA, the CDR3 is TGTGCCAGCAGTGCCGGGGCCAACGTCCTGACTTTC. As protein: CASSAGANVLTF.

The CDR3 spells CASSDGPQPQHF. The CDR3 DNA reads as TGTGCCAGCAGCGATGGACCTCAGCCCCAGCATTTT. The rearrangement links TRBV11-2 to TRBJ1-5; D is unclear. The CDR3 covers 12 residues. Germline CDR1 and CDR2: SGHAT and FQNNGV. V shed 5 bases and J shed 6 bases, with 8 bases lying between them.

For this clone: The same CDR3 also results from other DNA sequences found in this sample. The rearrangement links TRBV18 to TRBJ2-5; tentative D call: TRBD1 (5 bases). The CDR3 spans 13 residues. Trimming took off 1 base at V and 5 bases at J, with 8 bases between the two ends. The germline gives CDR1 KGHSH, CDR2 LQKENI. The chain's CDR3 is CASSPLRVETQYF. DNA for the CDR3: TGTGCCAGCTCACCACTCAGGGTTGAGACCCAGTACTTC.

V gene TRBV4-1 combines with J gene TRBJ2-7, with 10 nucleotides matching TRBD2. In germline, CDR1 is MGHRA, CDR2 YSYEKL. V dropped 7 bases and J dropped 3; count of bases not matched to a gene: 9. The CDR3 is 15 residues long. CDR3 amino acids: CASKEASGSFYEQYF. The DNA for the CDR3 is TGCGCCAGCAAAGAGGCTAGCGGGAGTTTCTACGAGCAGTACTTC.

The genes are TRBV29-1 and TRBJ2-7, with D maybe TRBD2 (5 bases). The CDR3 loop spans 13 amino acids. V was pared by 4 bases and J by 2 bases, with 12 bases between. The germline V gene has CDR1 SQVTM and CDR2 ANQGSEA. CDR3 nucleotide sequence: TGCAGCGTTGTGAGCGGACGCACCTACGAGCAGTACTTC. Protein product: CSVVSGRTYEQYF.

V is TRBV7-2 and J is TRBJ2-2, with a possible D match to TRBD2 (6 bases). Trimming stripped 0 bases from V and 0 bases from J, with 8 bases between. The germline V gene has CDR1 SGHTA and CDR2 FQGNSA. The CDR3 runs to 16 residues. The CDR3 DNA reads as TGTGCCAGCAGCTTAGCTAGCGGAACGAACACCGGGGAGCTGTTTTTT. Amino acids: CASSLASGTNTGELFF.

V and J are TRBV18 and TRBJ2-7, with 9 positions matching TRBD1. The germline CDR1 and CDR2 sequences are KGHSH and LQKENI. Unmatched junction bases numbered 6, after V lost 4 bases and J lost 2 bases. The CDR3 sequence is 15 residues long. The CDR3 loop is CASSLGTGPTYEQYF. CDR3 coding DNA: TGTGCCAGCTCACTCGGGACAGGGCCTACCTACGAGCAGTACTTC.

As concerns this clone: Within the sample, other DNA sequences also encode this same CDR3. The chain uses TRBV30 and TRBJ2-5; D remains unclear. Trimming stripped 2 bases from V and 2 bases from J, with 9 bases between. The CDR3 is 13 amino acids. The V gene's germline CDR1 is GTSNPN and CDR2 SVGIG (reference sequence). As DNA, the CDR3 is TGTGCCTGGAGTTTGGGTGGGCAAGAGACCCAGTACTTC. Its protein is CAWSLGGQETQYF. Supplemented by reference TRBV30 and TRBJ2-5, the full variable domain reads SQTIHQWPATLVQPVGSPLSLECTVEGTSNPNLYWYRQAAGRGLQLLFYSVGIGQISSEVPQNLSASRPQDRQFILSSKKLLLSDSGFYLCAWSLGGQETQYFGPGTRLLVL.

A remark on this clone: Other DNA sequences within the sample encode an identical CDR3. The chain carries TRBV5-1 and TRBJ2-3; D is uncertain. Germline CDR1 and CDR2: SGHRS and YFSETQ. The V end lost 1 base, the J end lost 5 bases, and 2 bases lay between the germline ends. This CDR3 contains 11 residues. CDR3 DNA: TGCGCCAGCAGCTTGTTAGATACGCAGTATTTT. Residues: CASSLLDTQYF.

V is TRBV7-2 and J is TRBJ2-3; D is unclear. Trimming pared 7 bases from V and 2 bases from J, leaving 10 bases between. The CDR3 has 13 amino acids. CDR1 is SGHTA and CDR2 is FQGNSA in the germline V gene. CDR3 protein: CASKFSFTDTQYF. In DNA form, the CDR3 reads TGTGCCAGCAAGTTCTCGTTCACAGATACGCAGTATTTT.

The chain joins TRBV19 to TRBJ2-7; 7 nucleotides match TRBD1. This CDR3 is 15 amino acids long. Unmatched junction bases numbered 10, after V lost 5 bases and J lost 3 bases. Germline V gives CDR1 LNHDA, CDR2 SQIVND (reference sequence). This CDR3 reads CASSYPGTELYEQYF. DNA for the CDR3: TGTGCCAGTAGTTACCCCGGGACAGAGCTCTACGAGCAGTACTTC. The whole variable domain, remainder taken from reference TRBV19 and TRBJ2-7, is DGGITQSPKYLFRKEGQNVTLSCEQNLNHDAMYWYRQDPGQGLRLIYYSQIVNDFQKGDIAEGYSVSREKKESFPLTVTSAQKNPTAFYLCASSYPGTELYEQYFGPGTRLTVT.

This clone is a singleton in its sample. Other DNA sequences within the sample encode an identical CDR3. V and J are TRBV7-9 and TRBJ2-7; 9 bases fit TRBD2. The CDR3 is 15 amino acids. CDR1 is SEHNR and CDR2 is FQNEAQ in the germline V gene (reference sequence). V shed 6 bases, J shed 2 bases, and the junction held 8 bases outside the gene matches. In DNA form, the CDR3 reads TGTGCCAGCAGTCTTAGCGGGAGTAGGACCTACGAGCAGTACTTC. It is translated as CASSLSGSRTYEQYF.

The chain carries TRBV11-2 and TRBJ2-7, with D possibly matching TRBD2 (5 bases). With 1 base removed from V and 2 bases from J, the gap between germline ends came to 18 bases. The germline gives CDR1 SGHAT, CDR2 FQNNGV. The CDR3 runs 17 residues. Here the CDR3 DNA reads TGTGCCAGCAGCTTAGCTTCGGACTCAATTAACCCCTACGAGCAGTACTTC. Residues: CASSLASDSINPYEQYF.

The chain employs TRBV28 and TRBJ2-7, with 8 bases that match TRBD1. Germline assignment: CDR1 MDHEN and CDR2 SYDVKM. J gave up 2 bases and V 6 bases, and 9 bases lay outside the gene matches. The CDR3 loop spans 15 amino acids. The CDR3 bases are TGTGCCAGCAGCGCGAGACAGGGGATGCCCTACGAGCAGTACTTC. It translates to CASSARQGMPYEQYF.

This CDR3 reads CATKAVVKLAEQFF. The DNA for the CDR3 is TGTGCCACCAAGGCCGTCGTAAAACTAGCCGAGCAGTTCTTC. V and J are TRBV15 and TRBJ2-1, with D perhaps TRBD2 (6 bases). V lost 7 bases to trimming and J lost 10 bases, with 20 bases between them. The CDR3 consists of 14 residues. Germline CDR1 is LNHNV and CDR2 is YYDKDF (reference sequence).

The chain is built from TRBV28 and TRBJ2-7; D may be TRBD1 (6 bases). V gave up 6 bases and J gave up 3 bases, with 15 bases separating them. The CDR3 spans 14 residues. Looked up from germline, CDR1 is MDHEN and CDR2 is SYDVKM. CDR3 sequence: CASSRQASYYEQYF. Written as DNA, the CDR3 is TGTGCCAGCAGCAGACAGGCTTCGTACTACGAGCAGTACTTC. Based on the CDR3 plus reference TRBV28 and TRBJ2-7, the full variable domain is DVKVTQSSRYLVKRTGEKVFLECVQDMDHENMFWYRQDPGLGLRLIYFSYDVKMKEKGDIPEGYSVSREKKERFSLILESASTNQTSMYLCASSRQASYYEQYFGPGTRLTVT.

The V and J genes are TRBV6-6 and TRBJ2-5; maybe TRBD2 (6 bases). Germline lookup yields CDR1 MNHNY and CDR2 SVGAGI (reference sequence). The CDR3 loop spans 16 amino acids. V lost 4 bases and J 2 bases, leaving 17 bases between the germline ends. The CDR3 loop reads CASSSNGRREQETQYF. As DNA, the CDR3 is TGTGCCAGCAGTTCTAACGGACGGCGGGAACAAGAGACCCAGTACTTC.